Each of the 5 T cell receptor beta chains below was sequenced from the same sample in a study of blood T cell repertoires in COVID-19. Sequenced by immunoSEQ multiplex PCR; TCRdb stores in-frame clones only, minus some. This sample has roughly 300,000 clones, with approximately 91% found just once. Sequences were obtained from PBMCs or T cells enriched from blood (not recorded which). The receptor source for this set is a woman aged 40 to 50 with acute COVID-19.

The CDR3 region is CASSRGGAPNYGYTF. For the CDR3, the DNA is TGCGCCAGCAGCCGGGGAGGGGCCCCTAACTATGGCTACACCTTC. The chain combines TRBV5-1 with TRBJ1-2, with D tentatively TRBD1 (5 bases). This CDR3 is 15 amino acids long. CDR1 SGHRS and CDR2 YFSETQ come from the germline V gene. Trimming removed 4 bases at V and 0 bases at J, with 13 bases between. The whole variable domain, filled in from reference TRBV5-1 and TRBJ1-2, reads KAGVTQTPRYLIKTRGQQVTLSCSPISGHRSVSWYQQTPGQGLQFLFEYFSETQRNKGNFPGRFSGRQFSNSRSEMNVSTLELGDSALYLCASSRGGAPNYGYTFGSGTRLTVV.

The rearrangement joins TRBV30 to TRBJ1-6; 7 nucleotides match TRBD1. V was clipped by 2 bases and J by 8 bases; unmatched bases: 12. The CDR3 sequence is 16 residues long. Germline values: CDR1 GTSNPN, CDR2 SVGIG (reference sequence). The CDR3 spells CAWSSSRTGTYSPLHF. The CDR3 DNA is TGTGCCTGGAGTTCAAGCCGGACAGGTACTTATTCACCCCTCCACTTT.

The chain employs TRBV6-6 and TRBJ2-7; TRBD1 is a possible D gene (6 bases). Per germline, CDR1 MNHNY and CDR2 SVGAGI (reference sequence). The CDR3 sequence is 15 residues long. V shed 5 bases and J shed 0 bases, with 14 bases lying between them. This CDR3 is CASSNQGSISYEQYF. The CDR3 DNA reads TGTGCCAGCAGTAACCAGGGGTCAATCTCCTACGAGCAGTACTTC.

This rearrangement joins TRBV29-1 to TRBJ2-7, with a possible D match to TRBD2 (6 bases). Looked up from germline, CDR1 is SQVTM and CDR2 is ANQGSEA. This CDR3 spans 14 amino acids. Trimming stripped 4 bases from V and 4 bases from J, with 17 bases between. The CDR3 loop reads CSVGGRSGLYEQYF. Written as DNA, the CDR3 is TGCAGCGTTGGGGGACGCAGCGGGCTATACGAGCAGTACTTC.

The J gene is TRBJ1-4, the V gene TRBV30; D is ambiguous. CDR1 is GTSNPN, CDR2 SVGIG, per germline (reference sequence). The V end was cut by 5 bases, the J end by 8 bases, with 21 bases between. The CDR3 length is 15 residues. CDR3 coding DNA: TGTGCCTGGCGCTCCGATCCCCGGTCCGGGGAAAAACTGTTTTTT. The encoded protein is CAWRSDPRSGEKLFF. Complete variable domain (other parts from reference TRBV30 and TRBJ1-4): SQTIHQWPATLVQPVGSPLSLECTVEGTSNPNLYWYRQAAGRGLQLLFYSVGIGQISSEVPQNLSASRPQDRQFILSSKKLLLSDSGFYLCAWRSDPRSGEKLFFGSGTQLSVL.